The clone carrying this T cell receptor beta chain was recorded many times. This sample is drawn from a study of regulatory T cells in long-lasting Graves disease. In germline, CDR1 is DFQATT, CDR2 SNEGSKA (reference sequence). The CDR3 is made up of 13 amino acids. V lost 3 bases and J 2 bases, leaving 11 bases between the germline ends. Time point described: newly diagnosed GD, antithyroid drugs for less than 3 months. PBMCs provided the RNA from which the TCR library was made. Building of the TCR beta libraries involved iRepertoire HTBI primers and Arm-PCR of CDR3 regions. MiXCR, run by TCRdb on the multiplex PCR reads, gives a single entry per CDR3 protein. This sample has 510,000 or so distinct CDR3 sequences, with more than 10% found just once. The same sample was also studied in work on T cells in Graves' hyperthyroidism and ophthalmopathy. As reported in that work: HTBI primers drove first-round RT-PCR of the TCR CDR3. Blood also carried most thyroid clonotypes expanded above 0.001.

Specimen: peripheral blood mononuclear cells (PBMCs), collected at new diagnosis, from a patient treated with antithyroid drugs. This clonotype originated in a woman between 25 and 40 years old with Graves disease. J is TRBJ2-7 and V is TRBV20-1; D remains unclear. CDR3 DNA sequence: TGCAGTGCTAGTATTGACGCGACCTACGAGCAGTACTTC. This encodes CSASIDATYEQYF.